This TCR beta chain comes out of a study of blood T cell repertoires in COVID-19. At the level of the study: Collection of acute and convalescent COVID-19 samples took place in the United States, Italy and Spain.

Data came from immunoSEQ multiplex PCR; TCRdb stores just in-frame clones and leaves some out. The sample consists of about 200,000 clones, 88% of them appearing once. CDR1 MNHEY and CDR2 SMNVEV come from the germline V gene (reference sequence). CDR3 size: 14 residues. The V gene lost 6 bases and the J gene lost 7 bases, with 15 bases spanning the gap. The sequenced material came from peripheral blood. This clonotype was sampled from a man in his forties with active or convalescent COVID-19. The chain is built from TRBV27 and TRBJ1-4; TRBD1 might be the D (6 bases). CDR3 nucleotides: TGTGCCAGCAGAAGAAGGGGGTTTGGTGAAAAACTGTTTTTT. It translates to CASRRRGFGEKLFF.